This record looks at one T cell receptor beta chain sequence and its context. Its antigen is as yet unknown. Per germline, CDR1 MNHNS and CDR2 SASEGT. The CDR3 consists of 14 residues. Between the trimmed V and J ends, which lost 5 bases and 0 bases, there was a span of 8 bases. This sample stems from a study of T cells after yellow fever vaccination. Findings and caveats of the study: Weaker overall was a secondary response that nonetheless peaked faster, on day 5 versus 15. A small proportion of clonotypes was detected in both the CD4 and CD8 compartments. Detected again after the booster were most primary-vaccination clones, at about 96% CD4 and 80% to 90% CD8.

TCRdb used MiXCR to reprocess the 5' RACE reads, holding one entry per CDR3 protein. The sample holds just under 600,000 distinct CDR3 sequences, about 13% seen once. This TCR was recovered from a man aged 25-45 years who received the YFV17D yellow fever vaccine. Specimen: PBMCs, collected on the day of the yellow fever booster vaccination. The chain has TRBV6-1 and TRBJ2-1; D is unclear. This chain's CDR3 is CASSNLGSYNEQFF. CDR3 sequence (DNA): TGTGCCAGCAGTAATCTAGGCTCCTACAATGAGCAGTTCTTC.